The 3 T cell receptor beta chains presented below share a single source sample, sequenced in a study of CD8 T cells in ankylosing spondylitis. Each CDR3 protein gets one entry after TCRdb re-called the 5' RACE reads with MiXCR. The sample carries fewer than 30,000 distinct CDR3 sequences, roughly 2.4% recorded once. Sample: blood, either unsorted or a sorted T cell fraction (not recorded which). Receptor source: a female donor with ankylosing spondylitis or in good health (not recorded which).

Ten or more counts support this clonotype. This sequence joins TRBV9 and TRBJ1-1, with no clear D. The ends were cut back, 2 bases at V and 0 bases at J, with 11 bases in the middle. The CDR3 sequence is 15 residues long. The germline CDR1 and CDR2 sequences are SGDLS and YYNGEE. The CDR3 DNA reads TGTGCCAGCAGCGTCACGGGCAGGCTGAACACTGAAGCTTTCTTT. It encodes CASSVTGRLNTEAFF.

This clonotype was counted ten times or more. J is TRBJ2-7 and V is TRBV3-1; no firm D call. Germline V lookup: CDR1 LGHDT, CDR2 YNNKEL (reference sequence). This CDR3 is built from 17 residues. V was clipped by 4 bases and J by 6 bases, with 25 bases between them. This CDR3 is CASSPIPRLRTPIEQYF. CDR3 sequence (DNA): TGTGCCAGCAGCCCGATACCACGACTTAGAACCCCTATCGAGCAGTACTTC.

This clonotype was counted at least ten times. The chain uses TRBV9 and TRBJ2-7, with 8 bases matching TRBD2. J gave up 2 bases and V 1 base, and 2 bases lay outside the gene matches. The CDR3 totals 14 residues. CDR1 is SGDLS, CDR2 YYNGEE, per germline. CDR3 residues: CASSVTSGTYEQYF. CDR3 DNA sequence: TGTGCCAGCAGCGTAACTAGCGGAACCTACGAGCAGTACTTC.